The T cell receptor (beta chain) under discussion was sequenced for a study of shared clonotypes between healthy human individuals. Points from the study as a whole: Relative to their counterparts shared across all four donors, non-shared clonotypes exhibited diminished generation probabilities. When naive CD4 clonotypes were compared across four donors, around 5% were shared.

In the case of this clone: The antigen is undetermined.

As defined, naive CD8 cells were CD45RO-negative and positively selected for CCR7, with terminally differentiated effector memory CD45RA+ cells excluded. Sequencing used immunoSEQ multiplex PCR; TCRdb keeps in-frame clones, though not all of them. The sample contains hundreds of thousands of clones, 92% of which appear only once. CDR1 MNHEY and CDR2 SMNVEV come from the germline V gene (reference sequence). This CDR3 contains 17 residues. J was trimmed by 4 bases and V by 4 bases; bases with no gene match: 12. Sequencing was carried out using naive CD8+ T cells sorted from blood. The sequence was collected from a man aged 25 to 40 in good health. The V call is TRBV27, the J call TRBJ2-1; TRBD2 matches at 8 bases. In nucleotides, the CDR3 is TGTGCCAGCAGTTACCGAACGGCGGGAGGATTTTACAATGAGCAGTTCTTC. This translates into CASSYRTAGGFYNEQFF.